The 8 T cell receptor beta chains reported below all come from one sample, sequenced in a study of T cell changes during pregnancy in multiple sclerosis. The protocol was immunoSEQ multiplex PCR, while the TCRdb copy is restricted to in-frame clones and leaves out a portion. The sample consists of roughly 89,000 clones, approximately 95% of them appearing once. Sequenced here: peripheral blood, sampled after pregnancy. The receptors derive from a female donor in good health, enrolled as a control in a pregnancy study.

The CDR3 DNA reads TGCGCCAGCAGCTCCGGACAGGGAAATGGCTACACCTTC. It is translated as CASSSGQGNGYTF. The chain carries TRBV5-1 and TRBJ1-2; 8 nucleotides agree with TRBD1. The CDR3 runs 13 residues. Germline V gives CDR1 SGHRS, CDR2 YFSETQ. Losses at the gene ends were 3 bases for V and 6 bases for J; bases not matched to a gene: 4.

V gene TRBV2 combines with J gene TRBJ2-5; TRBD1 agrees at 12 bases. The CDR3 has 14 residues. V lost 5 bases, J lost 4 bases, and 2 bases stayed unmatched. From germline, CDR1 is SNHLY and CDR2 FYNNEI. The CDR3 loop reads CASSWDRGPETQYF. CDR3 nucleotides: TGTGCCAGCAGTTGGGACAGGGGGCCAGAGACCCAGTACTTC.

V and J are TRBV28 and TRBJ2-5; D perhaps matches TRBD2 (5 bases). V gave up 7 bases and J gave up 5 bases, with 11 bases separating them. Germline V gene data show CDR1 as MDHEN and CDR2 as SYDVKM. This CDR3 contains 12 residues. The DNA of the CDR3 is TGTGCCAGCATGGAGGCCGGGGAGACCCAGTACTTC. It yields the protein CASMEAGETQYF.

This rearrangement joins TRBV28 to TRBJ2-5, with TRBD2 matching over 11 bases. Germline V gives CDR1 MDHEN, CDR2 SYDVKM. The trim removed 5 bases at V and 4 bases at J, leaving 3 bases unmatched. The CDR3 has 14 amino acids. As DNA, the CDR3 is TGTGCCAGCAGTAGTAGCGGGAGGGGAGAGACCCAGTACTTC. This codes for CASSSSGRGETQYF.

The J gene is TRBJ2-6, the V gene TRBV27, with D unclear. In germline, CDR1 is MNHEY, CDR2 SMNVEV (reference sequence). The CDR3 has 17 residues. V lost 4 bases and J 2 bases, leaving 15 bases between the germline ends. The CDR3 spells CASSSHDTLPGANVLTF. In nucleotides, the CDR3 is TGTGCCAGCAGTTCCCACGACACCCTCCCTGGGGCCAACGTCCTGACTTTC.

The chain has TRBV5-8 and TRBJ1-1, with 10 bases aligning to TRBD1. The CDR3 totals 15 residues. Germline values: CDR1 SGHTS, CDR2 YDEGEE. V shed 3 bases and J 5 bases; nucleotides not matched to a gene: 7. Here the CDR3 reads CASSSGTGEVTEAFF. CDR3 nucleotides: TGTGCCAGCAGCTCGGGGACAGGGGAGGTTACTGAAGCTTTCTTT.

The J gene is TRBJ2-7, the V gene TRBV4-1; possible D gene TRBD2, 6 bases. Germline V CDR1 and CDR2: MGHRA, YSYEKL. Trimming cost V 0 bases and J 0 bases, with 24 bases left between them. There are 20 residues in the CDR3. CDR3 nucleotides: TGCGCCAGCAGCCAAGACCCGGGGACTTTCTGGCACAAGAGCTCCTACGAGCAGTACTTC. Protein: CASSQDPGTFWHKSSYEQYF.

This clone was seen only once. J is TRBJ2-3 and V is TRBV7-9; maybe TRBD1 (6 bases). Between the trimmed V and J ends, which lost 4 bases and 4 bases, there was a span of 15 bases. The length of the CDR3 is 15 residues. Looked up from germline, CDR1 is SEHNR and CDR2 is FQNEAQ (reference sequence). The CDR3 loop is CASSWAGPGADTQYF. DNA of the CDR3: TGTGCCAGCAGCTGGGCGGGCCCAGGGGCAGATACGCAGTATTTT.